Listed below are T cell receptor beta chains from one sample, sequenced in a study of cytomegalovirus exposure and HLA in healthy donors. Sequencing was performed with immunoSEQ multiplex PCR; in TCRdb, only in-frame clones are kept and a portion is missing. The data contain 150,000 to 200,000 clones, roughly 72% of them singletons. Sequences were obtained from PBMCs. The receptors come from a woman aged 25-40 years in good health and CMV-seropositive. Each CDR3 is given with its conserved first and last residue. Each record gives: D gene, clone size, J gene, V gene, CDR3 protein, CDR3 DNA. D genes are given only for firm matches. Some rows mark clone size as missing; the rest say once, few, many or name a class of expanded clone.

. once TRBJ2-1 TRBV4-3 CASSQDSLTGREQFF TGCGCCAGCAGCCAGGATTCTCTGACAGGAAGAGAGCAGTTCTTC
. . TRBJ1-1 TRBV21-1 CASSKVIRELEAFF TGTGCCAGCAGCAAAGTCATTAGGGAGCTTGAAGCTTTCTTT
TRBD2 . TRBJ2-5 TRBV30 CAWSSRTSGRALYQETQYF TGTGCCTGGAGTTCCCGGACTAGCGGGAGAGCCCTGTACCAAGAGACCCAGTACTTC
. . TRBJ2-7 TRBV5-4 CASSFTQGGEQYF TGTGCCAGCAGCTTCACGCAGGGGGGCGAGCAGTACTTC
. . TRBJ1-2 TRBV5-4 CASSFEATRGGYTF TGTGCCAGCAGCTTTGAGGCCACCCGTGGAGGCTACACCTTC
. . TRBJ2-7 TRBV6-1 CASSESLARSYEQYF TGTGCCAGCAGTGAAAGCCTAGCGCGCTCCTACGAGCAGTACTTC
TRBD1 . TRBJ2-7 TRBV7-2 CASSWDRLYEQYF TGTGCCAGCAGCTGGGACAGGCTCTACGAGCAGTACTTC
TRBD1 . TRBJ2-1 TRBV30 CAWSGFRDRGHNEQFF TGTGCCTGGAGTGGATTCCGGGACAGGGGGCACAATGAGCAGTTCTTC
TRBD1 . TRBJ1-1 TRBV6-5 CASTQGTASFFF TGTGCCAGCACTCAAGGGACAGCCTCCTTCTTCTTT
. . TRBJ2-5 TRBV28 CASSPGLYLGETQYF TGTGCCAGCAGCCCGGGACTCTACCTCGGCGAGACCCAGTACTTC
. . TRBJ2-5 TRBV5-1 CASTWSGGETQYF TGCGCCAGCACATGGTCCGGCGGCGAGACCCAGTACTTC
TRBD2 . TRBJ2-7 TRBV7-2 CASSFQTSGIPPYEQYF TGTGCCAGCAGCTTTCAGACTAGCGGGATCCCTCCCTACGAGCAGTACTTC
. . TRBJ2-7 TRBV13 CASSLVEEQYF TGTGCCAGCAGCTTAGTCGAGGAGCAGTACTTC
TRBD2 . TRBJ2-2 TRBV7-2 CASSLGGGANTGELFF TGTGCCAGCAGCTTAGGGGGAGGGGCGAACACCGGGGAGCTGTTTTTT
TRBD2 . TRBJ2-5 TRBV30 CAWSVQRGGLETQYF TGTGCCTGGAGTGTACAGCGGGGGGGCCTGGAGACCCAGTACTTC
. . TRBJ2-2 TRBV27 CASSPTINTGELFF TGTGCCAGCAGTCCTACTATAAACACCGGGGAGCTGTTTTTT
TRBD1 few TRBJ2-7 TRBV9 CASSSGQGPYEQYF TGTGCCAGCAGCTCAGGACAGGGTCCCTACGAGCAGTACTTC
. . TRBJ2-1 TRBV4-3 CASSQDYSGYNEQFF TGCGCCAGCAGCCAAGATTACTCGGGCTACAATGAGCAGTTCTTC
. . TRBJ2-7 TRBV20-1 CSAHIVYEQYF TGCAGTGCTCACATTGTTTACGAGCAGTACTTC
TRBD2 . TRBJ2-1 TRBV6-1 CASSGLAGGNEQFF TGTGCCAGCAGTGGACTAGCGGGGGGCAATGAGCAGTTCTTC
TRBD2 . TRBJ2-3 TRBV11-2 CASSRQAGESTDTQYF TGTGCCAGCAGCCGGCAAGCGGGAGAGAGCACAGATACGCAGTATTTT
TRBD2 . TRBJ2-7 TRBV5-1 CASSSAGLAYYEQYF TGCGCCAGCAGCTCGGCGGGACTAGCTTACTACGAGCAGTACTTC
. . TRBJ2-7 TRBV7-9 CASSPSLGYEQYF TGTGCCAGCAGCCCTAGTCTCGGCTACGAGCAGTACTTC
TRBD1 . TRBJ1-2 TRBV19 CASRAKLTGRYGYTF TGTGCCAGTAGAGCGAAGCTGACAGGGCGCTATGGCTACACCTTC
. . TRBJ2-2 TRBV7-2 CASSLVLGGAGELFF TGTGCCAGCAGCTTAGTATTGGGTGGAGCCGGGGAGCTGTTTTTT
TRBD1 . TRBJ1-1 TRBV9 CASSPQGTMNTEAFF TGTGCCAGCAGCCCACAGGGGACCATGAACACTGAAGCTTTCTTT
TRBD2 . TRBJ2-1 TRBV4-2 CASSQDGLAGGPFNEQFF TGTGCCAGCAGCCAAGATGGGTTGGCGGGAGGGCCCTTCAATGAGCAGTTCTTC
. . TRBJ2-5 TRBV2 CASSELTAEETQYF TGTGCCAGCAGTGAATTGACAGCCGAAGAGACCCAGTACTTC
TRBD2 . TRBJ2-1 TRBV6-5 CASWRSGGSYNEQFF TGTGCCAGCTGGCGTAGCGGGGGCTCCTACAATGAGCAGTTCTTC
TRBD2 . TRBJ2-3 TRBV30 CAWSSTSGADTQYF TGTGCCTGGAGTTCTACTAGCGGGGCCGATACGCAGTATTTT
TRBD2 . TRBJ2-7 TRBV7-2 CASSLGPSGGNTKSYEQYF TGTGCCAGCAGCTTAGGCCCTAGCGGGGGGAACACAAAATCCTACGAGCAGTACTTC
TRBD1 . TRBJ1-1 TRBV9 CASSTPQDRGGTEAFF TGTGCCAGCAGCACTCCCCAGGACAGGGGGGGCACTGAAGCTTTCTTT
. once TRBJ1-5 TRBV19 CAPGGGCNQPQHF TGTGCCCCCGGGGGGGGTTGCAATCAGCCCCAGCATTTT
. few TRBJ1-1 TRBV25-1 CASSGGNTEAFF TGTGCCAGCAGTGGAGGGAACACTGAAGCTTTCTTT
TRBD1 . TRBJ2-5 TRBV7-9 CASSYQTGAPETQYF TGTGCCAGCAGCTACCAGACAGGGGCCCCAGAGACCCAGTACTTC
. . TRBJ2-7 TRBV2 CASSELTGIYEQYF TGTGCCAGCAGTGAGCTGACAGGCATCTACGAGCAGTACTTC
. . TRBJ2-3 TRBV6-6 CASTRTGSTDTQYF TGTGCCAGCACCAGAACAGGGAGCACAGATACGCAGTATTTT
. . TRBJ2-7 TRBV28 CASTSGAYEQYF TGTGCCAGCACGTCCGGTGCCTACGAGCAGTACTTC
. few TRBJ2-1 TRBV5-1 CASSGGPRGEQFF TGCGCCAGCAGCGGGGGCCCAAGGGGTGAGCAGTTCTTC
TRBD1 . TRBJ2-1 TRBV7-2 CASSRSTGSSYNEQFF TGTGCCAGCAGCCGTTCGACAGGGAGCTCCTACAATGAGCAGTTCTTC
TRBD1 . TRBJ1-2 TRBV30 CAWNTDRGYGYTF TGTGCCTGGAACACAGACAGGGGCTATGGCTACACCTTC
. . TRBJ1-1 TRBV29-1 CSGDQGNTEAFF TGCAGCGGCGACCAGGGGAACACTGAAGCTTTCTTT
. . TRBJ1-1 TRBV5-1 CASSFSSRAGGAEAFF TGCGCCAGCAGCTTCTCCAGCAGGGCTGGAGGGGCTGAAGCTTTCTTT
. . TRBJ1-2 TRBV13 CASSLGADYGYTF TGTGCCAGCAGCTTAGGAGCGGACTATGGCTACACCTTC
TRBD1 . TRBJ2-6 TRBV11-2 CASSNSGGGSSGANVLTF TGTGCCAGCAGCAACTCAGGGGGTGGGAGCTCTGGGGCCAACGTCCTGACTTTC
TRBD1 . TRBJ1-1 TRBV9 CASSAGQDSTEAFF TGTGCCAGCAGCGCCGGACAGGACTCCACTGAAGCTTTCTTT
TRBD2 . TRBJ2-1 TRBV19 CASSIPKAGGAYNEQFF TGTGCCAGTAGTATACCAAAAGCGGGAGGGGCCTACAATGAGCAGTTCTTC
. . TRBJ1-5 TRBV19 CASSIVDQPQHF TGTGCCAGTAGTATAGTAGATCAGCCCCAGCATTTT
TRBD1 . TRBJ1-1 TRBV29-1 CSTWTGENTEAFF TGCAGCACTTGGACAGGGGAGAACACTGAAGCTTTCTTT
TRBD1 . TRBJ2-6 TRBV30 CAWGPRGLGANVLTF TGTGCCTGGGGACCCAGGGGGCTCGGGGCCAACGTCCTGACTTTC
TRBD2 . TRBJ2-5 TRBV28 CASSLWERGIGETQYF TGTGCCAGCAGTTTATGGGAGCGGGGGATCGGGGAGACCCAGTACTTC
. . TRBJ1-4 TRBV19 CASSIPQTATNEKLFF TGTGCCAGTAGTATCCCTCAGACAGCAACTAATGAAAAACTGTTTTTT
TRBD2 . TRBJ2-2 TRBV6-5 CASRLAENTGELFF TGTGCCAGCCGGCTAGCGGAGAACACCGGGGAGCTGTTTTTT
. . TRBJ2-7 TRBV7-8 CASSLVGSRYEQYF TGTGCCAGCAGCTTAGTCGGGTCGCGCTACGAGCAGTACTTC
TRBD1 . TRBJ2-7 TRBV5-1 CASSRGTESSYEQYF TGCGCCAGCAGCAGGGGGACAGAGAGCTCCTACGAGCAGTACTTC
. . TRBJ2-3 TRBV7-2 CASSPQTSTISTDTQYF TGTGCCAGCAGCCCGCAGACGTCGACTATTAGCACAGATACGCAGTATTTT
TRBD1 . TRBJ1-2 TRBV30 CAWVLNRGNYGYTF TGTGCCTGGGTGCTAAACAGGGGCAACTATGGCTACACCTTC